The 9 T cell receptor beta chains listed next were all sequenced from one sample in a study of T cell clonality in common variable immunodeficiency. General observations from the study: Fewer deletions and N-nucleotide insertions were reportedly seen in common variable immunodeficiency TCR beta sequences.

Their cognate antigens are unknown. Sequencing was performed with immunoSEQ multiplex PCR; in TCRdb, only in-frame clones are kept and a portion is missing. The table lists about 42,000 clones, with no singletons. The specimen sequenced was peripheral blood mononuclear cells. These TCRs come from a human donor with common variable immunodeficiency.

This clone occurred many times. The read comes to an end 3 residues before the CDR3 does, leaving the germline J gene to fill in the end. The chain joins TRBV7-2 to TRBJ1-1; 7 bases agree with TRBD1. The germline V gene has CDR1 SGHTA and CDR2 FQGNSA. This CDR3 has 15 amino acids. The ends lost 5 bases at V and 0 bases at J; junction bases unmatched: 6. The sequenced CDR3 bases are TGTGCCAGCAGCCCGCGACAGGGACTGAACACTGAA. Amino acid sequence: CASSPRQGLNTE. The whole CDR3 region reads CASSPRQGLNTEAFF.

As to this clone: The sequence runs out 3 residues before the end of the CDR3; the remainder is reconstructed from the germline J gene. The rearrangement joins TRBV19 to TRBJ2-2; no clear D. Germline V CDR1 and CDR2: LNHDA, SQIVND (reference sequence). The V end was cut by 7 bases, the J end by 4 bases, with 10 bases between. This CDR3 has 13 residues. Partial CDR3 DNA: TGTGCCAGTACCATAGGGCGCACCGGGGAG. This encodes CASTIGRTGE. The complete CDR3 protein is CASTIGRTGELFF.

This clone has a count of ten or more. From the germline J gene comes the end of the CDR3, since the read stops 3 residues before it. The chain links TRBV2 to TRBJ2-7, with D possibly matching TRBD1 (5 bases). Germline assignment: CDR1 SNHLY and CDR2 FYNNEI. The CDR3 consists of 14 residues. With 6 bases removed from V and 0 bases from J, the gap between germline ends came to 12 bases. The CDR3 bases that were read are TGTGCCAGCAGACAGGAATGGAGCTCCTACGAG. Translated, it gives CASRQEWSSYE. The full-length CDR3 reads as CASRQEWSSYEQYF.

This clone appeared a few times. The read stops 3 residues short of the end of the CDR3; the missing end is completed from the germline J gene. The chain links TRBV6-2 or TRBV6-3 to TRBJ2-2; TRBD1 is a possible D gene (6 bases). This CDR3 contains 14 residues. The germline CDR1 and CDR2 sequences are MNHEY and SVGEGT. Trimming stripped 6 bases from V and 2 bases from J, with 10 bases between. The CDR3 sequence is CASSRTVNTGELFF. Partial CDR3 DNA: TGTGCCAGCAGCAGGACAGTAAACACCGGGGAG.

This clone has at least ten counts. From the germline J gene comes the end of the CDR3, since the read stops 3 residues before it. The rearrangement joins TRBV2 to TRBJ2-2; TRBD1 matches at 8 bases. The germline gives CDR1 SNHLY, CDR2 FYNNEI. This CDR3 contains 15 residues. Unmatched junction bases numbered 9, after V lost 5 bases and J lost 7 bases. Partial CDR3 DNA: TGTGCCAGCAGTCCCGACAGGGGTTGGGGCGGGGAG. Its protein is CASSPDRGWGGE. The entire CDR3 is CASSPDRGWGGELFF.

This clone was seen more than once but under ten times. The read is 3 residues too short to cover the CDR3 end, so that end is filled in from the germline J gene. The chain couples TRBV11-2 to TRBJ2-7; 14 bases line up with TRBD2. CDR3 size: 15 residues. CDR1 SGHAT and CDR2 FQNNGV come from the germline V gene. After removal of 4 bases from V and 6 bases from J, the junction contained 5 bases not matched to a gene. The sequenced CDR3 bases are TGTGCCAGCAGCTCCGGGACTAGCGGGAGAAGCGAG. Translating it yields CASSSGTSGRSE. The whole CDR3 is CASSSGTSGRSEQYF.

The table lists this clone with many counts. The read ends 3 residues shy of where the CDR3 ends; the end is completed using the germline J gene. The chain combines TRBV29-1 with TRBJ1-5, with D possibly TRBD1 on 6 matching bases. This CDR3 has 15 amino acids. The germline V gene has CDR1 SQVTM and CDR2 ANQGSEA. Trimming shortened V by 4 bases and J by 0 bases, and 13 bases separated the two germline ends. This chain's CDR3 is CSVAWTENSNQPQHF. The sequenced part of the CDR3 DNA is TGCAGCGTTGCCTGGACAGAAAATAGCAATCAGCCC.

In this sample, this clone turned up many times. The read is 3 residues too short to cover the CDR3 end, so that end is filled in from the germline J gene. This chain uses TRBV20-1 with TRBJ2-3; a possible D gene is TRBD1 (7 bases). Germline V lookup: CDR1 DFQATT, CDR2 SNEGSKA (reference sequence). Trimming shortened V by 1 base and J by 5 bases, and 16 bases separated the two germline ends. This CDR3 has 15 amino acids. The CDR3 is CSARAPGGQGDTQYF. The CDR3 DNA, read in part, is TGCAGTGCTAGAGCACCAGGGGGGCAGGGAGATACG.

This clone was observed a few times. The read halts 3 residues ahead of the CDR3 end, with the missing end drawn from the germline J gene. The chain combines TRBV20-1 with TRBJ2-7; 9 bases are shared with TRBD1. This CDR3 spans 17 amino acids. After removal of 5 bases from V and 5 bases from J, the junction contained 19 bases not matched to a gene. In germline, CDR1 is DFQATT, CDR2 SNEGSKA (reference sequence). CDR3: CSALTSGRDRVGNEQYF. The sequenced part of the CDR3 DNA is TGCAGTGCTCTCACATCCGGCCGGGACAGGGTAGGGAACGAG.